This is a list of T cell receptor beta chains from one sample in a study of shared clonotypes between healthy human individuals. Assay used: immunoSEQ multiplex PCR; TCRdb lists only in-frame clones, some missing. In the table there are fewer than 850,000 clones, about 96% of which are singletons. What was sequenced was naive CD8+ T cells sorted from blood. Source of these receptors: a man aged 25 to 40 in good health. Both conserved end residues are part of each CDR3. D genes are given only for firm matches. The listing skips clone size in some rows; elsewhere it reads once, few, many or a size class.

TRBV27	.	TRBJ1-4	.	CASRPRLGKLFF	TGTGCCAGCAGACCCCGGCTGGGAAAACTGTTTTTT
TRBV7-7	TRBD1	TRBJ2-2	.	CASSVGTAGELFF	TGTGCCAGCAGCGTTGGGACAGCCGGGGAGCTGTTTTTT
TRBV18	TRBD1	TRBJ1-4	.	CASSPPGGGEEKEKLFF	TGTGCCAGCTCACCACCAGGAGGGGGCGAGGAAAAGGAAAAACTGTTTTTT
TRBV11-2	TRBD2	TRBJ2-7	.	CASSPLTSGSIYEQYF	TGTGCCAGCAGCCCCCTCACTAGCGGGAGTATCTACGAGCAGTACTTC
TRBV15	TRBD2	TRBJ2-1	.	CATSHLLRGLAAYNEQFF	TGTGCCACCAGCCACCTCTTGAGGGGACTAGCGGCCTACAATGAGCAGTTCTTC
TRBV13	.	TRBJ2-7	.	CASSLGIGPGLEQYF	TGTGCCAGCAGCTTAGGGATAGGGCCAGGGCTCGAGCAGTACTTC
TRBV30	.	TRBJ1-4	once	CAWSLQFTNEKLFF	TGTGCCTGGAGTTTACAGTTCACTAATGAAAAACTGTTTTTT
TRBV27	TRBD2	TRBJ2-3	.	CASSLTIRAAGADTQYF	TGTGCCAGCAGTTTAACAATCAGGGCGGCGGGGGCAGATACGCAGTATTTT
TRBV7-2	TRBD2	TRBJ2-2	.	CASRNLAGATGELFF	TGTGCCAGCAGGAATTTAGCGGGAGCCACCGGGGAGCTGTTTTTT
TRBV19	TRBD2	TRBJ2-7	.	CASSMTSGSYEQYF	TGTGCCAGTAGTATGACTAGCGGGAGCTACGAGCAGTACTTC
TRBV6-5	.	TRBJ1-1	.	CASSNLGGDTEAFF	TGTGCCAGCAGTAACCTGGGGGGTGACACTGAAGCTTTCTTT
TRBV4-3	.	TRBJ2-2	.	CASSPRWGGSSTGELFF	TGCGCCAGCAGCCCAAGGTGGGGGGGCAGTAGCACCGGGGAGCTGTTTTTT
TRBV4-1	.	TRBJ2-1	once	CASSHGSDSYNEQFF	TGCGCCAGCAGCCATGGGAGTGACTCCTACAATGAGCAGTTCTTC
TRBV28	TRBD2	TRBJ2-7	.	CASSLNGELAGGGYEQYF	TGTGCCAGCAGTTTAAATGGGGAACTAGCGGGAGGGGGCTACGAGCAGTACTTC
TRBV7-6	TRBD1	TRBJ2-1	.	CASSHNRGRYNEQFF	TGTGCCAGCAGCCATAACAGGGGAAGGTACAATGAGCAGTTCTTC
TRBV9	TRBD1	TRBJ2-6	.	CASSPKTGGTRSGANVLTF	TGTGCCAGCAGCCCCAAGACAGGGGGCACTCGATCTGGGGCCAACGTCCTGACTTTC
TRBV27	.	TRBJ1-5	.	CASSLARFNQPQHF	TGTGCCAGCAGTTTAGCCAGATTTAATCAGCCCCAGCATTTT
TRBV5-4	TRBD1	TRBJ1-5	.	CASSSTGDGNQPQHF	TGTGCCAGCAGCTCAACAGGGGATGGCAATCAGCCCCAGCATTTT
TRBV2	.	TRBJ2-2	once	CATLRQRAGELFF	TGTGCCACCCTTCGGCAGAGGGCCGGGGAGCTGTTTTTT
TRBV4-1	TRBD2	TRBJ2-7	.	CASSQDSSGRAIQYEQYF	TGCGCCAGCAGCCAAGATTCTAGCGGGAGGGCGATTCAGTACGAGCAGTACTTC
TRBV5-5	.	TRBJ2-7	.	CASSRGRPQQNYEQYF	TGTGCCAGCAGCCGGGGCCGGCCTCAACAAAACTACGAGCAGTACTTC
TRBV18	.	TRBJ2-3	.	CASSPQGSSTDTQYF	TGTGCCAGCTCACCGCAGGGCTCTAGCACAGATACGCAGTATTTT
TRBV5-1	.	TRBJ2-3	.	CASGGAGDTDTQYF	TGCGCCAGCGGGGGGGCAGGAGACACAGATACGCAGTATTTT
TRBV28	TRBD2	TRBJ2-3	.	CASSFGLAGGPQDTQYF	TGTGCCAGCAGTTTCGGACTAGCGGGAGGGCCACAAGATACGCAGTATTTT
TRBV7-8	.	TRBJ2-2	once	CASSLFSRGDAGELFF	TGTGCCAGCAGCTTATTTAGTAGGGGAGATGCCGGGGAGCTGTTTTTT
TRBV5-5	.	TRBJ1-1	.	CASSPTPPGMNTEAFF	TGTGCCAGCAGCCCGACACCCCCGGGCATGAACACTGAAGCTTTCTTT
TRBV29-1	.	TRBJ1-2	.	CSVPGDVGYTF	TGCAGCGTCCCCGGAGACGTCGGCTACACCTTC
TRBV5-4	TRBD2	TRBJ2-7	.	CASSNQLAGGTYEQYF	TGTGCCAGCAGCAATCAATTAGCGGGAGGTACTTACGAGCAGTACTTC
TRBV7-9	.	TRBJ1-1	.	CASRMQGPYTEAFF	TGTGCCAGCAGAATGCAGGGGCCGTACACTGAAGCTTTCTTT
TRBV15	.	TRBJ1-5	.	CATSATGLGNQPQHF	TGTGCCACCAGCGCAACAGGGTTGGGCAATCAGCCCCAGCATTTT
TRBV6-1	.	TRBJ1-5	.	CASSVMILGLRNQPQHF	TGTGCCAGCAGTGTAATGATCTTAGGCCTGAGGAATCAGCCCCAGCATTTT
TRBV6-1	.	TRBJ2-7	.	CATRPRGNAYEQYF	TGTGCCACCAGACCCCGGGGGAATGCTTACGAGCAGTACTTC
TRBV30	.	TRBJ2-3	.	CAWSGGDTQYF	TGTGCCTGGAGTGGGGGAGATACGCAGTATTTT
TRBV9	.	TRBJ1-1	.	CASSVAEVNTEAFF	TGTGCCAGCAGCGTAGCGGAGGTGAACACTGAAGCTTTCTTT
TRBV7-9	TRBD2	TRBJ2-7	.	CASLAERNPEQYF	TGTGCCAGCCTAGCGGAGCGGAACCCCGAGCAGTACTTC
TRBV29-1	TRBD2	TRBJ2-7	once	CSVAGGSSYEQYF	TGCAGCGTTGCTGGCGGGAGCTCCTACGAGCAGTACTTC
TRBV6-6	.	TRBJ1-1	.	CASSYPLQGGDTEAFF	TGTGCCAGCAGTTACCCATTACAGGGAGGTGACACTGAAGCTTTCTTT
TRBV18	TRBD2	TRBJ2-7	.	CASSPQRDSPYEQYF	TGTGCCAGCTCACCGCAGCGGGATTCCCCCTACGAGCAGTACTTC
TRBV4-3	TRBD1	TRBJ1-2	.	CASSPGTGVVKYGYTF	TGCGCCAGCAGCCCCGGGACAGGGGTCGTAAAATATGGCTACACCTTC
TRBV5-1	.	TRBJ2-7	.	CASSLVTGTYEQYF	TGCGCCAGCAGCTTGGTAACAGGGACCTACGAGCAGTACTTC
TRBV7-9	TRBD2	TRBJ2-7	.	CASSPGLEVYEQYF	TGTGCCAGCAGCCCGGGACTAGAAGTATACGAGCAGTACTTC
TRBV5-1	.	TRBJ2-5	.	CASSWTIQETQYF	TGCGCCAGCAGCTGGACTATACAAGAGACCCAGTACTTC
TRBV6-4	.	TRBJ2-2	.	CASPHIRLGVTGELFF	TGTGCCAGCCCACATATTCGACTAGGGGTTACCGGGGAGCTGTTTTTT
TRBV11-3	TRBD2	TRBJ2-1	.	CASSQLGVAGVYNEQFF	TGTGCCAGCAGTCAGCTGGGTGTAGCGGGAGTCTACAATGAGCAGTTCTTC
TRBV13	TRBD2	TRBJ2-7	once	CASSPTSGKTLSYEQYF	TGTGCCAGCAGCCCGACTAGCGGGAAGACCCTCTCCTACGAGCAGTACTTC
TRBV29-1	TRBD2	TRBJ2-1	.	CSVPLADYNEQFF	TGCAGCGTTCCACTAGCGGACTACAATGAGCAGTTCTTC
TRBV27	TRBD2	TRBJ2-7	.	CASSSLAGGPYEQYF	TGTGCCAGCAGTTCTCTAGCGGGAGGGCCCTACGAGCAGTACTTC
TRBV9	.	TRBJ2-7	.	CASSVGGVGYEQYF	TGTGCCAGCAGCGTAGGTGGGGTGGGGTACGAGCAGTACTTC
TRBV7-8	.	TRBJ2-7	.	CASSPGGRVPYEQYF	TGTGCCAGCAGCCCTGGCGGACGTGTTCCCTACGAGCAGTACTTC
TRBV2	.	TRBJ1-1	once	CASKMNTEAFF	TGTGCCAGCAAGATGAACACTGAAGCTTTCTTT
TRBV7-6	TRBD2	TRBJ2-7	.	CASSPTGTRSEQYF	TGTGCCAGCAGCCCTACCGGGACTAGATCCGAGCAGTACTTC
TRBV4-1	.	TRBJ1-5	.	CASSPRELQPQHF	TGCGCCAGCAGCCCCCGAGAGCTCCAGCCCCAGCATTTT
TRBV27	TRBD1	TRBJ1-2	.	CASSQGQDYGYTF	TGTGCCAGCAGCCAAGGACAGGACTATGGCTACACCTTC